This TCR beta chain originates from a study of T cell responses to AZD1222 COVID-19 vaccine (dated by TCRdb to about 2021). Study-wide context: TCR sequencing was performed for about 250 trial participants, of whom roughly 200 were given two doses of AZD1222 and approximately 25 were given two doses of MenACWY control vaccine. Trial participants were enrolled by age into 18-55, 56-69 and 70-plus year subgroups, with approximately 150, 30 and 60 TCR-sequenced participants respectively. Study-wide conclusions, independent of this receptor: Because no day 14 peak-response samples were available, the repertoires could be characterized only after the peak T cell response. The whole spike protein was spanned by vaccine-associated CD4 TCRs, and dominant responses were seen in regions 160-218 and 743-854. Only six AZD1222 recipients were SARS-CoV-2 seropositive at baseline, limiting conclusions about previously exposed vaccinees. Reportedly, almost half of the unique spike-specific TCRs recognized epitopes lying outside the regions that are mutated in the B.1.351 and B.1.1.7 variants. Spike-specific TCR breadth and depth rose significantly after two AZD1222 doses compared with day 0 and with MenACWY recipients. The 56-69-year group was small, and its depth increase did not reach significance, likely because of low power. Participants were mostly white British, with more females than males. The authors suggested clonal diversity may have been underestimated.

This specimen's time point label, per the study, means: about 28 days (+/-7) after the second vaccine dose. AZD1222 recipients with second doses at about 4 weeks or about 12 weeks were pooled, because spike-specific TCR depth and breadth did not differ between schedules. The vaccinee samples were drawn from two UK trials, COV001 and COV002, one of which was a single-blind randomized controlled phase 2/3 trial testing AZD1222 (ChAdOx1 nCoV-19) in healthy adults. For TCRbeta chain sequencing, PBMC samples from trial participants were taken at day 0 and at day 28 after the second dose. Including the terminal cysteine and phenylalanine, the CDR3 comprises 15 residues. The only DNA kept is the CDR3, 45 bases in frame from the first base. After removal of 1 base from V and 8 bases from J, the junction retains 6 bases not matched to a gene. In the germline V gene, CDR1 corresponds to MGHRA and CDR2 to YSYEKL.

The CDR3 regions of human TCRbeta chains were analyzed by immunosequencing. Concerning the study's data processing: Repertoire TCRs were matched against a reference library of SARS-CoV-2-specific TCRs generated with the MIRA antigen-specificity platform. Breadth was defined as the fraction of unique TCRs that were SARS-CoV-2-associated, and depth was defined as the fraction of total T cells that were SARS-CoV-2-associated. Using the MIRA data, every spike-specific TCR was mapped to the spike region that the TCR reacted to and assigned to either a CD4 or a CD8 class. Log10-transformed breadth and depth values were compared by one-way ANOVA with Sidak's multiple comparisons tests. TCRdb mirrors the immuneACCESS table, restricted to in-frame sequences. Some clones are absent from its copies; in checked studies, under half trace to an unresolved V gene, and the reason for the others is unknown. V and J calls and clone size come straight from that table; D and trimming were deduced from the DNA. In this sample the table shows 70,000 to 95,000 clones, around nine tenths of which occur a single time. The leading ten clones occupy 11% of the sample.

With regard to this clone: Its antigen target is currently unknown. Base qualities are not recorded, but no much larger clone differs from it by a single base.

Recombination linked TRBV4-1 to TRBJ1-2, with 11 bases aligning to TRBD1. This clonotype was obtained from an adult who received the AZD1222 COVID-19 vaccine. The sequenced sample was peripheral blood, obtained 28 days after the second AZD1222 dose. The CDR3 amino acid sequence is: CASSQGTGGAEGYTF. The bases are TGCGCCAGCAGCCAAGGGACAGGGGGCGCGGAAGGCTACACCTTC.